This TCR beta chain was recorded in a study of beta chain features in type 1 diabetes. Looking at the study overall: Cell yields, age and gender were similar between patients and healthy donors.

A note on this clone: Its target is not known.

Overall study results and limits: The influence of HLA type on TCRB rearrangement stayed undetermined. Across all four CD4+ subsets, people with type 1 diabetes showed modestly shorter TCRB CDR3s. For type 1 diabetes patients, VDJ junctions showed fewer insertions and more deletions. In comparison with healthy donors, patients had naive, central memory and Treg TCRB repertoires that appeared more similar.

CDR1 and CDR2 (germline): MNHEY, SMNVEV (reference sequence). V was pared by 5 bases and J by 4 bases, with 15 bases between. This CDR3 comprises 14 residues. The sequenced template was cDNA made from the entire isolated RNA. Generated by immunoSEQ multiplex PCR, the TCRdb table keeps only in-frame clones and is missing some. In the table there are over 650,000 clones, around an eighth of which are singletons. The TCR sequence derives from a man aged 18 to 29 with type 1 diabetes. This chain uses TRBV27 with TRBJ2-7; D is possibly TRBD2 (6 bases). The sequenced material came from naive CD4+ T cells from blood. The CDR3 region has the DNA TGTGCCAGCAGTCCCCAGGGAGGAATTTACGAGCAGTACTTC. Translating gives CASSPQGGIYEQYF.